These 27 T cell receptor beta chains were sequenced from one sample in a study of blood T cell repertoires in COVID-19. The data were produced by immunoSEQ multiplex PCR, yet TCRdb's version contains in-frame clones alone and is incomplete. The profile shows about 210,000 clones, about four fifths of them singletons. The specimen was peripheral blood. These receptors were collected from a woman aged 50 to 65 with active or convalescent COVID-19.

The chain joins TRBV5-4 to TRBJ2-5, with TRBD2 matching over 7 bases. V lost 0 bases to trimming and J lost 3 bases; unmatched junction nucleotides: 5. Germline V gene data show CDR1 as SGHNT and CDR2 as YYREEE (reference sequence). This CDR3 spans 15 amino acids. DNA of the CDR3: TGTGCCAGCAGCTTGGCCAGGCGGGAGAAAGAGACCCAGTACTTC. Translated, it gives CASSLARREKETQYF.

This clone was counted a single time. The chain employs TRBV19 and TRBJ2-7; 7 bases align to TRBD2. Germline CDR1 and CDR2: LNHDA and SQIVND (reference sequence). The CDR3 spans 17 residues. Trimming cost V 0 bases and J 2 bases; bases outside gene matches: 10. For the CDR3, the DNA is TGTGCCAGTAGTATAGAGGGAGGGGACGGCACTACCTACGAGCAGTACTTC. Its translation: CASSIEGGDGTTYEQYF.

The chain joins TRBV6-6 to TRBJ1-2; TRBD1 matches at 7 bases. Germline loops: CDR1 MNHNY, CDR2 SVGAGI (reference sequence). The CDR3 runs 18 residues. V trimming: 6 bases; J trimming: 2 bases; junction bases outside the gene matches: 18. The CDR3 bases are TGTGCCAGCAGCCGAAATCGACAGGGTGACGCGTCCAACTATGGCTACACCTTC. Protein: CASSRNRQGDASNYGYTF.

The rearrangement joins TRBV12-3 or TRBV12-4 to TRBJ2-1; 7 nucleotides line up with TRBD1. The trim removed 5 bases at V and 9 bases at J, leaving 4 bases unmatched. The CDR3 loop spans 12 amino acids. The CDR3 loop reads CASSLQGFEQFF. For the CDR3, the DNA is TGTGCCAGCAGTCTACAGGGGTTTGAGCAGTTCTTC.

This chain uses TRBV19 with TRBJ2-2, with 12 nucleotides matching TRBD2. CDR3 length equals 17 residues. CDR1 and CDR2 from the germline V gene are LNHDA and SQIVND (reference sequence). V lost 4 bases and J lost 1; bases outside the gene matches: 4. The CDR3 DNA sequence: TGTGCCAGTAGTACCAGACTAGCGGGAGAGAACACCGGGGAGCTGTTTTTT. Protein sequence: CASSTRLAGENTGELFF.

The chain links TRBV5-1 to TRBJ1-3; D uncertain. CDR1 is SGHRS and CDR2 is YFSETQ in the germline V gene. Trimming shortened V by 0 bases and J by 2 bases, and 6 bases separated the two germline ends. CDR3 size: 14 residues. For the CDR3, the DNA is TGCGCCAGCAGCTTGGCAGGCGCTGGAAACACCATATATTTT. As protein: CASSLAGAGNTIYF.

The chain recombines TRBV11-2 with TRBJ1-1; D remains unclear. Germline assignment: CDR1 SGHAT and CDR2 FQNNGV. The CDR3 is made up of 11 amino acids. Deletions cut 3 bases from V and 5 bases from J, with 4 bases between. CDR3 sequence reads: CASSFYTEAFF. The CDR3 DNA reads TGTGCCAGCAGCTTTTATACTGAAGCTTTCTTT.

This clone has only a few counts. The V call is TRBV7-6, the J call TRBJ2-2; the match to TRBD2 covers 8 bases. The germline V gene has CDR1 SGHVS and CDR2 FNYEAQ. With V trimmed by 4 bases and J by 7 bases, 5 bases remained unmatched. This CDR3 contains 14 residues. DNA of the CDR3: TGTGCCAGCAGCTCCTATCTAGCGGGCGGGGAGCTGTTTTTT. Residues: CASSSYLAGGELFF.

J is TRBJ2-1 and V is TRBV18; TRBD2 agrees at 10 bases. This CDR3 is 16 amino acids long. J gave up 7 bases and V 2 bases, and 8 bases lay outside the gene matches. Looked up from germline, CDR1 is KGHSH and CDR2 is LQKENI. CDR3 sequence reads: CASSPEIAGGWNEQFF. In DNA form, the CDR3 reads TGTGCCAGCTCACCAGAGATAGCGGGAGGCTGGAATGAGCAGTTCTTC.

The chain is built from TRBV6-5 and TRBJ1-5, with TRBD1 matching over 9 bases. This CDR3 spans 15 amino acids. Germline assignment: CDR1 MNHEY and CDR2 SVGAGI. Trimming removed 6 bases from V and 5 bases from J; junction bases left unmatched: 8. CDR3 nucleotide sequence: TGTGCCAGCAGCCCAGGACAGGGGTGGGATCAGCCCCAGCATTTT. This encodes CASSPGQGWDQPQHF.

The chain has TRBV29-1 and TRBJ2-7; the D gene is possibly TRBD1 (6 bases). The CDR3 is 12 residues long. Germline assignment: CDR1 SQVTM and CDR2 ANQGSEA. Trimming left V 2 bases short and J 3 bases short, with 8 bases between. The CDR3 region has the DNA TGCAGCGTTGAAACAGGGTACTACGAGCAGTACTTC. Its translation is CSVETGYYEQYF.

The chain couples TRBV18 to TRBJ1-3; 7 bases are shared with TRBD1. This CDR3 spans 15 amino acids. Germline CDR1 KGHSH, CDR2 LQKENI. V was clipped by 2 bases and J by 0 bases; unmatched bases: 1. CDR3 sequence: CASSPTGASGNTIYF. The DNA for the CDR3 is TGTGCCAGCTCACCAACAGGGGCCTCTGGAAACACCATATATTTT.

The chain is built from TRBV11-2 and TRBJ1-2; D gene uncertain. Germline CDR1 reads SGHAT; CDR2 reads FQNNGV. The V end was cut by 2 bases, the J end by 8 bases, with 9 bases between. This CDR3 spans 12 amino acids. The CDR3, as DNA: TGTGCCAGCAGCTTATTCCGGTGGGGCTACACCTTC. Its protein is CASSLFRWGYTF.

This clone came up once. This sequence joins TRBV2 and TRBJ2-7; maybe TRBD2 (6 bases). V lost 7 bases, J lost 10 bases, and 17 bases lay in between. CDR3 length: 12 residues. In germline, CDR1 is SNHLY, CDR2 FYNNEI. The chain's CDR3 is CASKNVRGNQYF. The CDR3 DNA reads TGTGCCAGCAAGAACGTGCGGGGAAACCAGTACTTC.

The CDR3 spells CASSESLSSTDTQYF. CDR3 nucleotides: TGTGCCAGCAGTGAATCCCTCTCCAGCACAGATACGCAGTATTTT. The chain links TRBV2 to TRBJ2-3; D not resolved. Germline CDR1 is SNHLY and CDR2 is FYNNEI. The germline V and J ends were trimmed by 2 bases and 0 bases, with 9 bases remaining between them. This CDR3 comprises 15 residues.

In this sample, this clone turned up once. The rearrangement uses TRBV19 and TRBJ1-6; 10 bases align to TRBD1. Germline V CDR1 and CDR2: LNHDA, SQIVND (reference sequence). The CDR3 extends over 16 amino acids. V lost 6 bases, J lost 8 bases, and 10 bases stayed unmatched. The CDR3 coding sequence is TGTGCCAGTAGCACGATGTACGACAGGGGGCATTCACCCCTCCACTTT. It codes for CASSTMYDRGHSPLHF. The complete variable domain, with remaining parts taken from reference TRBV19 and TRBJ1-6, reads DGGITQSPKYLFRKEGQNVTLSCEQNLNHDAMYWYRQDPGQGLRLIYYSQIVNDFQKGDIAEGYSVSREKKESFPLTVTSAQKNPTAFYLCASSTMYDRGHSPLHFGNGTRLTVT.

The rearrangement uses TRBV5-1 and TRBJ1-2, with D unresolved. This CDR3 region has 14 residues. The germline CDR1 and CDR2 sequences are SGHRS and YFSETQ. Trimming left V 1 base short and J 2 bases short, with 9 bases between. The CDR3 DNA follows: TGCGCCAGCAGCTTGTCGGGGTCCAACTATGGCTACACCTTC. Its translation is CASSLSGSNYGYTF.

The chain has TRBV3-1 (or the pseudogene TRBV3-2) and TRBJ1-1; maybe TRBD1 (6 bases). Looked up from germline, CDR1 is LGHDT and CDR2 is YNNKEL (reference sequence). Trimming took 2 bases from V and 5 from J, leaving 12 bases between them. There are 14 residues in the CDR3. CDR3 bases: TGTGCCAGCAGCCAACCCCTCAGGGGTACTGAAGCTTTCTTT. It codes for CASSQPLRGTEAFF.

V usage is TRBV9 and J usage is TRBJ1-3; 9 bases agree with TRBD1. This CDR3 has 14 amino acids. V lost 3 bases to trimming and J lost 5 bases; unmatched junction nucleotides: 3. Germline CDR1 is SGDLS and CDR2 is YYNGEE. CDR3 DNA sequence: TGTGCCAGCAGCGCGGGACAGGGCCGAAACACCATATATTTT. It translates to CASSAGQGRNTIYF.

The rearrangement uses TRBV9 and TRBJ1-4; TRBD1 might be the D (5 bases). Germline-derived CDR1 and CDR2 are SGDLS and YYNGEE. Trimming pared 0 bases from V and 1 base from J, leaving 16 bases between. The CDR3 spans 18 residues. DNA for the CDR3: TGTGCCAGCAGCGTAGGCGGGGGACCGCCAAAAACTAATGAAAAACTGTTTTTT. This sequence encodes CASSVGGGPPKTNEKLFF.

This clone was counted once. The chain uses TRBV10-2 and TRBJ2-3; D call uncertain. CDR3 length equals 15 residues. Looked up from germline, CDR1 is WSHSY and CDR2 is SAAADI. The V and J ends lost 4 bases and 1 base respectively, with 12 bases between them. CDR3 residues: CASSGLSQGTDTQYF. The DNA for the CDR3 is TGCGCCAGCAGTGGCCTTTCGCAGGGCACAGATACGCAGTATTTT.

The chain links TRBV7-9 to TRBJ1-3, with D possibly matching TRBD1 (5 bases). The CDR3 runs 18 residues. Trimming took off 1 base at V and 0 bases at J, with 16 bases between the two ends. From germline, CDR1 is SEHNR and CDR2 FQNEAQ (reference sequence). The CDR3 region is CASSLGPGGLLSGNTIYF. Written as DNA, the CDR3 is TGTGCCAGCAGCTTAGGCCCGGGGGGACTGCTCTCTGGAAACACCATATATTTT. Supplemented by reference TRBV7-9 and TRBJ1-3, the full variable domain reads DTGVSQNPRHKITKRGQNVTFRCDPISEHNRLYWYRQTLGQGPEFLTYFQNEAQLEKSRLLSDRFSAERPKGSFSTLEIQRTEQGDSAMYLCASSLGPGGLLSGNTIYFGEGSWLTVV.

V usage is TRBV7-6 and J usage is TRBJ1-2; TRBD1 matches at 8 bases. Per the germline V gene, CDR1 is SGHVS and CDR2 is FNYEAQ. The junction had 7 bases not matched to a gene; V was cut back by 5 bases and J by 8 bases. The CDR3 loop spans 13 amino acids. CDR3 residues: CASSPDDRGGYTF. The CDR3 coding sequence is TGTGCCAGCAGCCCCGATGACAGGGGCGGCTACACCTTC. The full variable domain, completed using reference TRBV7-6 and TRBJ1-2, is GAGVSQSPRYKVTKRGQDVALRCDPISGHVSLYWYRQALGQGPEFLTYFNYEAQQDKSGLPNDRFSAERPEGSISTLTIQRTEQRDSAMYRCASSPDDRGGYTFGSGTRLTVV.

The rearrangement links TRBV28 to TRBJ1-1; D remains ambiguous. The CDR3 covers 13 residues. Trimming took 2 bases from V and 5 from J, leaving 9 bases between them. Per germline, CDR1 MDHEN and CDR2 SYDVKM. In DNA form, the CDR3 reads TGTGCCAGCAGTTTACCCCAGTTTACTGAAGCTTTCTTT. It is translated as CASSLPQFTEAFF.

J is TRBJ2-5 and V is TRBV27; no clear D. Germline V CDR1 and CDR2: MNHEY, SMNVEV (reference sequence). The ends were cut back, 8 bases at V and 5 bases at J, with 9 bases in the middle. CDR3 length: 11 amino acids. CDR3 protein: CASGSVETQYF. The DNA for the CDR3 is TGTGCCAGCGGTTCGGTGGAGACCCAGTACTTC.

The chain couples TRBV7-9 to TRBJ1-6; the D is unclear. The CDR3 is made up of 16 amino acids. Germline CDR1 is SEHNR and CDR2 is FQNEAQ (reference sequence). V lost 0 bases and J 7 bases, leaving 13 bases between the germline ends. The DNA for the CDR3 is TGTGCCAGCAGCTTAGCGCTGGCAGTGGGCAATTCACCCCTCCACTTT. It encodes CASSLALAVGNSPLHF. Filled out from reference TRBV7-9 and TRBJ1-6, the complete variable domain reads DTGVSQNPRHKITKRGQNVTFRCDPISEHNRLYWYRQTLGQGPEFLTYFQNEAQLEKSRLLSDRFSAERPKGSFSTLEIQRTEQGDSAMYLCASSLALAVGNSPLHFGNGTRLTVT.

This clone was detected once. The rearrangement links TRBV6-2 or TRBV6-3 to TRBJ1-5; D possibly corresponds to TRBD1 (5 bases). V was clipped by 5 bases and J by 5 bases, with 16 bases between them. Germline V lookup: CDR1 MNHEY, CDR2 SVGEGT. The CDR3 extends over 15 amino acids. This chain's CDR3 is CASSRLGGGYQPQHF. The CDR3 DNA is TGTGCCAGCAGTCGACTGGGGGGTGGATATCAGCCCCAGCATTTT.